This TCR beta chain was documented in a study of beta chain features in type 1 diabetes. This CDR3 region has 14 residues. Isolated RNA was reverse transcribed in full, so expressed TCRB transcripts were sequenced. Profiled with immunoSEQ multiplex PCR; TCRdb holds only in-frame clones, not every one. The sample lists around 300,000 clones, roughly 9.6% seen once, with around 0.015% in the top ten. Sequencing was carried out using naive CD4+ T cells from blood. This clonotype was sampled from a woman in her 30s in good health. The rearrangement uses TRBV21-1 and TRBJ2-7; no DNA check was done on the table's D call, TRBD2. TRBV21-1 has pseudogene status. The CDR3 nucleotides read TGTGCCAGCAAGACTAGTCTCGTCTCCTACGAGCAGTACTTC. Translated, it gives CASKTSLVSYEQYF.